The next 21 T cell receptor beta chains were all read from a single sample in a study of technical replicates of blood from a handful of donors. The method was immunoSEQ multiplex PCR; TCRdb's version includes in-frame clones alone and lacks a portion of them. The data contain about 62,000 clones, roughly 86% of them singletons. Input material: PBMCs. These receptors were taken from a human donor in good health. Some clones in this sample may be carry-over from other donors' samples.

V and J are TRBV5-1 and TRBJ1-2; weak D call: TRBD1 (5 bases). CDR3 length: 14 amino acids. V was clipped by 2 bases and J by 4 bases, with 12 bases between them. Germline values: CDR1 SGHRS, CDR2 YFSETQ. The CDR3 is CASSFGGVGYGYTF. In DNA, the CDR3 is TGCGCCAGCAGCTTTGGAGGGGTTGGCTATGGCTACACCTTC.

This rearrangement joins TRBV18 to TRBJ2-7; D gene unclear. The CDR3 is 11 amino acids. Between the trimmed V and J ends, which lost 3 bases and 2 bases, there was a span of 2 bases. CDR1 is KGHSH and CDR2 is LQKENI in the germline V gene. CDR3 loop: CASSPAYEQYF. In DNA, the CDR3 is TGTGCCAGCTCACCCGCCTACGAGCAGTACTTC.

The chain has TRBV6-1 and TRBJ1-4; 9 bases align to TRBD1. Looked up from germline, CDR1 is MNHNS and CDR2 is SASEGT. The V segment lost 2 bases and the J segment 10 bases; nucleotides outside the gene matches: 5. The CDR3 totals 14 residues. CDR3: CASSEPGQGGKLFF. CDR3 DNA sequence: TGTGCCAGCAGTGAACCGGGACAGGGTGGAAAACTGTTTTTT.

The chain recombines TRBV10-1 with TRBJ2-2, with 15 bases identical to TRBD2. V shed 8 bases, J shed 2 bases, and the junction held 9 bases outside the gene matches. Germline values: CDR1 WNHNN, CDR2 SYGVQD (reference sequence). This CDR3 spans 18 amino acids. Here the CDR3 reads CASDDRTSGRVNTGELFF. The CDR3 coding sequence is TGCGCCAGCGACGACCGGACTAGCGGGAGGGTTAACACCGGGGAGCTGTTTTTT.

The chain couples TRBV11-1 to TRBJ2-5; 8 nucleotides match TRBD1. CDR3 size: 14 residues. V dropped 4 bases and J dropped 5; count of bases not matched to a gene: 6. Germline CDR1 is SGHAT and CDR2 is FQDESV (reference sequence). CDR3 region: CASSSPGGRETQYF. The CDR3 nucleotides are TGTGCCAGCAGCTCCCCAGGGGGCCGGGAGACCCAGTACTTC.

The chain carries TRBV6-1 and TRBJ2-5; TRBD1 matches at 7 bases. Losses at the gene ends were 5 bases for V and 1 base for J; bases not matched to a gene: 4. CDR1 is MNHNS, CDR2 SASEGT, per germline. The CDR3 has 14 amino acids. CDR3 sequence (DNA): TGTGCCAGCAGTCCACGGGACAGCCAAGAGACCCAGTACTTC. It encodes CASSPRDSQETQYF.

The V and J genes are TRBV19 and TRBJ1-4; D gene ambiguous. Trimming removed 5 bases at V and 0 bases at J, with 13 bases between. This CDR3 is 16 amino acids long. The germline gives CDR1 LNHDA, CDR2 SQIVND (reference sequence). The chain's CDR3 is CASSLTGTATNEKLFF. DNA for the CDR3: TGTGCCAGTAGTCTTACCGGAACAGCAACTAATGAAAAACTGTTTTTT. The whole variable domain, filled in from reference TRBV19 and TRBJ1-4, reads DGGITQSPKYLFRKEGQNVTLSCEQNLNHDAMYWYRQDPGQGLRLIYYSQIVNDFQKGDIAEGYSVSREKKESFPLTVTSAQKNPTAFYLCASSLTGTATNEKLFFGSGTQLSVL.

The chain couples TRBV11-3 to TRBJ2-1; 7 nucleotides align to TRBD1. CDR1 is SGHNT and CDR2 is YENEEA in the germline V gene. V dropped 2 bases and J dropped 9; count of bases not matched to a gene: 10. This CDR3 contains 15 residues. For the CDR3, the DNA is TGTGCCAGCAGCTTAACCGGGACAGCCATTAGTGAGCAGTTCTTC. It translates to CASSLTGTAISEQFF.

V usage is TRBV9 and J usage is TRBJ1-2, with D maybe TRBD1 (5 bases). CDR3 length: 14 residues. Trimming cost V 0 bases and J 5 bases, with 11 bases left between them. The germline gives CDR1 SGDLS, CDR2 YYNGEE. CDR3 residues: CASSVGQPPYGYTF. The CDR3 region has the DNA TGTGCCAGCAGCGTAGGACAGCCACCTTATGGCTACACCTTC. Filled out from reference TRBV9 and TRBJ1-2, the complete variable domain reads DSGVTQTPKHLITATGQRVTLRCSPRSGDLSVYWYQQSLDQGLQFLIQYYNGEERAKGNILERFSAQQFPDLHSELNLSSLELGDSALYFCASSVGQPPYGYTFGSGTRLTVV.

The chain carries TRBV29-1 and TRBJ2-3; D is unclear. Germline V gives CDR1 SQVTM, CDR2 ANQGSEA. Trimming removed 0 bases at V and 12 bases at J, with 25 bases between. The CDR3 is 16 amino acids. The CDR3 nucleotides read TGCAGCGTTGAAGATCAAAACTACCCGGCGTACGATCACCAGTATTTT. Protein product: CSVEDQNYPAYDHQYF.

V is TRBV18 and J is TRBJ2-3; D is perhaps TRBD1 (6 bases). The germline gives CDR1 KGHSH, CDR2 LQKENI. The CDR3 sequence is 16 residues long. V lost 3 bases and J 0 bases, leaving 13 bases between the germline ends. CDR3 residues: CASSPDRVSSTDTQYF. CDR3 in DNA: TGTGCCAGCTCACCGGACAGAGTATCTAGCACAGATACGCAGTATTTT.

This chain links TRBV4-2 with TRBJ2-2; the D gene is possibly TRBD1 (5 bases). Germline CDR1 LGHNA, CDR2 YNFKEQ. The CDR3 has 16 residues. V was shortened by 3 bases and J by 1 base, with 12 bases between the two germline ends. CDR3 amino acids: CASSHPQGGNTGELFF. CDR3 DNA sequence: TGTGCCAGCAGCCACCCGCAGGGCGGGAACACCGGGGAGCTGTTTTTT.

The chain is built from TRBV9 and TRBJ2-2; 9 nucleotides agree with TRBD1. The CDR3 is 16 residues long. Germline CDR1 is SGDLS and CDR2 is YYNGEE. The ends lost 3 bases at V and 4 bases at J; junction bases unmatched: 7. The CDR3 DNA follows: TGTGCCAGCAGCGCCCCGGGACAGGGTATCACCGGGGAGCTGTTTTTT. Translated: CASSAPGQGITGELFF.

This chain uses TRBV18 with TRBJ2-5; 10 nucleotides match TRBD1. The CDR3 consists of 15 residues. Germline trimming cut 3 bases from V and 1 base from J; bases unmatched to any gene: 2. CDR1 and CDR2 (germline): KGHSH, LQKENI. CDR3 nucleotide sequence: TGTGCCAGCTCACCGCGGACAGGGGGCCAAGAGACCCAGTACTTC. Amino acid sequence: CASSPRTGGQETQYF.

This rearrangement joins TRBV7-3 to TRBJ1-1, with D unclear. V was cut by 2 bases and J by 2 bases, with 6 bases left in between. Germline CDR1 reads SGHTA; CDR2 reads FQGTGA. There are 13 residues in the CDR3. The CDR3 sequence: CASSLQVNTEAFF. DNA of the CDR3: TGTGCCAGCAGCTTACAGGTAAACACTGAAGCTTTCTTT.

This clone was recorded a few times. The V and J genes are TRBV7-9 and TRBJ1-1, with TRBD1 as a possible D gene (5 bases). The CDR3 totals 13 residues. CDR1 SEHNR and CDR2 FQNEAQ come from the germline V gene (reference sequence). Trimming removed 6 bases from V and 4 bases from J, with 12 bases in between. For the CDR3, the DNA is TGTGCCAGCAGTGCCCCGGGGGGCACTGAAGCTTTCTTT. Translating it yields CASSAPGGTEAFF.

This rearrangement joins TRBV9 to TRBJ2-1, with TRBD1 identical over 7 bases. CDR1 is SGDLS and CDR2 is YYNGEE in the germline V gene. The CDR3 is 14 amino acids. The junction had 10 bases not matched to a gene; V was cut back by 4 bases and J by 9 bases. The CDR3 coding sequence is TGTGCCAGCAGCAACCGACAGGGTCTGGGTGAGCAGTTCTTC. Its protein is CASSNRQGLGEQFF.

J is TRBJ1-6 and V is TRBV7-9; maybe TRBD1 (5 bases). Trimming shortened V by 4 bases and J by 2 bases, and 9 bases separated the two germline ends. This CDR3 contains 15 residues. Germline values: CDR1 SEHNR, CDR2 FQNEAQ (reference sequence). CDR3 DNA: TGTGCCAGCAGCTCCGGGACTACCTATAATTCACCCCTCCACTTT. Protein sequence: CASSSGTTYNSPLHF.

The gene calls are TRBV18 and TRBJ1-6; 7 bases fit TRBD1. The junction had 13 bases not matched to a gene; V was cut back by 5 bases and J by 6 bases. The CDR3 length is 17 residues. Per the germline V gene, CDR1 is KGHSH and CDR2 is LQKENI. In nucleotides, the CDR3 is TGTGCCAGCTCATCCACCTCGACAGGGTCGGCTAATTCACCCCTCCACTTT. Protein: CASSSTSTGSANSPLHF.

CDR3 residues: CASSPAGVSGANVLTF. CDR3 coding DNA: TGTGCCAGCAGCCCAGCGGGGGTCTCTGGGGCCAACGTCCTGACTTTC. The chain recombines TRBV7-6 with TRBJ2-6; 8 bases agree with TRBD2. V shed 5 bases, J shed 0 bases, and the junction held 3 bases outside the gene matches. The germline CDR1 and CDR2 sequences are SGHVS and FNYEAQ. CDR3 length: 16 residues.

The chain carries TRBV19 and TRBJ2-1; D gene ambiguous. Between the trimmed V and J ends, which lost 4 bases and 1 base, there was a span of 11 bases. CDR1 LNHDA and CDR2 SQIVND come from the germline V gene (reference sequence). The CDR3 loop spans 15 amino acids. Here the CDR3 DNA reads TGTGCCAGTAGTAAGTCCATCGGGTCCTACAATGAGCAGTTCTTC. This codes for CASSKSIGSYNEQFF.